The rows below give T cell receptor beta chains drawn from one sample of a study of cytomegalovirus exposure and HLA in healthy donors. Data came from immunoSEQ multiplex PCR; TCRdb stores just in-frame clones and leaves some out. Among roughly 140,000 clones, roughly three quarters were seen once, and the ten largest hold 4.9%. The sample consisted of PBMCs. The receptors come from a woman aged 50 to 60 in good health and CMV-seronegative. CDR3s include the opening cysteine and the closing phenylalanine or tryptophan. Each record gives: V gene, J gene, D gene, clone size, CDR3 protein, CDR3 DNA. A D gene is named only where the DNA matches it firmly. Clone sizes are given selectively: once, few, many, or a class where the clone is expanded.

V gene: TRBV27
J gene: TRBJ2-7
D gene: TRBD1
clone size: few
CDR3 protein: CASTAGRGQSRSYEQYF
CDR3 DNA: TGTGCCAGCACCGCAGGAAGGGGACAGTCGCGCTCCTACGAGCAGTACTTC

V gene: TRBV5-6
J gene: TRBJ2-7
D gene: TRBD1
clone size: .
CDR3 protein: CASSLTQGAQEYF
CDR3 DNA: TGTGCCAGCAGCTTAACGCAGGGGGCGCAGGAGTACTTC

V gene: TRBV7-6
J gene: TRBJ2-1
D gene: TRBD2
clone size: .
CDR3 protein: CASSLAPGLAGGGSYNEQFF
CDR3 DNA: TGTGCCAGCAGCTTAGCGCCGGGACTAGCGGGGGGAGGCTCCTACAATGAGCAGTTCTTC

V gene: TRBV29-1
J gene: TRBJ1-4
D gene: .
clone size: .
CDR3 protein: CSVGGGTNEKLFF
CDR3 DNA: TGCAGCGTTGGGGGGGGAACTAATGAAAAACTGTTTTTT

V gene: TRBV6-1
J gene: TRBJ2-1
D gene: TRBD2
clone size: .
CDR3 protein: CASTLLAGVYNEQFF
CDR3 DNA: TGTGCCAGCACCCTTCTAGCGGGGGTATACAATGAGCAGTTCTTC

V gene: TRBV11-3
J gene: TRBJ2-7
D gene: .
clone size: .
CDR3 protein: CASSLSGPYEQYF
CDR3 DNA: TGTGCCAGCAGCTTAAGCGGACCCTACGAGCAGTACTTC

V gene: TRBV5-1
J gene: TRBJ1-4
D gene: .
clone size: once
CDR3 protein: CASSKDSATNEKLFF
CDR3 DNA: TGCGCCAGCAGCAAGGACAGTGCAACTAATGAAAAACTGTTTTTT

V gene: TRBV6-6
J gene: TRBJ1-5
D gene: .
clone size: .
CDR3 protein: CASRGRDGSLRQPQHF
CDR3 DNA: TGTGCCAGCAGGGGGCGGGACGGCAGTCTCCGTCAGCCCCAGCATTTT

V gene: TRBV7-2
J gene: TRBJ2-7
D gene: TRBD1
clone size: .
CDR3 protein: CASSLEDRGWDEQYF
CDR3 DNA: TGTGCCAGCAGCTTAGAAGACAGGGGTTGGGACGAGCAGTACTTC

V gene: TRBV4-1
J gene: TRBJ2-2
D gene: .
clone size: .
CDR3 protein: CASSQGTANTGELFF
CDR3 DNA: TGCGCCAGCAGCCAAGGGACAGCGAACACCGGGGAGCTGTTTTTT

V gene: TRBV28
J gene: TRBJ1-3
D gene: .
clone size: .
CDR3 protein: CASSLYYRGTGNTIYF
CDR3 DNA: TGTGCCAGCAGTTTATACTATAGGGGGACAGGAAACACCATATATTTT

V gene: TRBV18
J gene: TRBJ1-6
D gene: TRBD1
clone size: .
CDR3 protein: CASSPIGQEPNSPLHF
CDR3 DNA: TGTGCCAGCTCACCAATCGGACAGGAACCCAATTCACCCCTCCACTTT

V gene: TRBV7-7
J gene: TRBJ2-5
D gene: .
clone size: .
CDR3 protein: CASSLDQPRRQYF
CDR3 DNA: TGTGCTAGCAGCTTAGACCAGCCGAGGCGCCAGTACTTC

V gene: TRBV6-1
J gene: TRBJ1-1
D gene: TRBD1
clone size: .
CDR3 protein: CASYRDRATEAFF
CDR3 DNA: TGTGCCAGCTACCGGGACAGGGCTACTGAAGCTTTCTTT

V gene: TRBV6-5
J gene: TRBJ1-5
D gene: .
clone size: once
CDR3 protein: CASSYKDGDQPQHF
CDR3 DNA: TGTGCCAGCAGTTACAAAGACGGAGATCAGCCCCAGCATTTT

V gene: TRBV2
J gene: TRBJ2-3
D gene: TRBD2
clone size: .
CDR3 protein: CASTARGGFNTQYF
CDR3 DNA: TGTGCCAGCACCGCGCGGGGGGGGTTCAATACGCAGTATTTT

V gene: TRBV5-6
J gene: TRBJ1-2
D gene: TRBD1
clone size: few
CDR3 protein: CASFLQGAWSGYTF
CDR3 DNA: TGTGCCAGTTTCCTACAGGGGGCTTGGAGTGGCTACACCTTC

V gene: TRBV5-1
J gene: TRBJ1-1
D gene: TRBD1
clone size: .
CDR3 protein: CASSPWDREVTEAFF
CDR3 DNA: TGCGCCAGCAGCCCCTGGGACAGGGAAGTCACTGAAGCTTTCTTT

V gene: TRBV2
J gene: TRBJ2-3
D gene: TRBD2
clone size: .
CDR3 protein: CASGVAGSTDTQYF
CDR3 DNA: TGTGCCAGCGGGGTAGCGGGGTCCACAGATACGCAGTATTTT

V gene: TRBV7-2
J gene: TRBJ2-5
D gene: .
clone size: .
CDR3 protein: CASSLDMADQETQYF
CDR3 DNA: TGTGCCAGCAGCTTAGATATGGCAGACCAAGAGACCCAGTACTTC

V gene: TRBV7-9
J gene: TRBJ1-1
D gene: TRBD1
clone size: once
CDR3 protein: CASRPTGDTEAFF
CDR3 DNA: TGTGCCAGCAGGCCGACAGGGGACACTGAAGCTTTCTTT

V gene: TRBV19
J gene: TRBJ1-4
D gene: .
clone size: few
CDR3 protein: CASSRNFATNEKLFF
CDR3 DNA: TGTGCCAGTTCGAGAAATTTCGCAACTAATGAAAAACTGTTTTTT

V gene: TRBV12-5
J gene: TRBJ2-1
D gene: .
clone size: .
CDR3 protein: CASGWGASLSYNEQFF
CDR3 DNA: TGTGCTAGTGGTTGGGGCGCAAGTCTCTCCTACAATGAGCAGTTCTTC

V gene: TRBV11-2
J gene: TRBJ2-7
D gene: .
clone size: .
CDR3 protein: CASSLARGRAYEQYF
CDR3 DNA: TGTGCCAGCAGCTTAGCCCGGGGAAGGGCCTACGAGCAGTACTTC

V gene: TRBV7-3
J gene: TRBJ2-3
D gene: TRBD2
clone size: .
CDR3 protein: CASSLTGAGGPTDTQYF
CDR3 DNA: TGTGCCAGCAGCTTAACGGGGGCGGGGGGGCCCACAGATACGCAGTATTTT

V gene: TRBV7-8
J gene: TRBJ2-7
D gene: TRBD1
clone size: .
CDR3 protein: CASSLATLPPDRGRYEQYF
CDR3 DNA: TGTGCCAGCAGCTTAGCGACCTTACCCCCGGACAGGGGGCGTTACGAGCAGTACTTC

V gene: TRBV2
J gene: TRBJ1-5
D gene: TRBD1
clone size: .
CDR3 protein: CASGGTAHYYSNQPQHF
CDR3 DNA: TGTGCCAGCGGCGGGACAGCACACTATTATAGCAATCAGCCCCAGCATTTT

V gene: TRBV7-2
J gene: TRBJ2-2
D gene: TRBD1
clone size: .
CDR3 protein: CASSSWTGLTGELFF
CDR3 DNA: TGTGCCAGCAGCTCCTGGACAGGGTTAACCGGGGAGCTGTTTTTT

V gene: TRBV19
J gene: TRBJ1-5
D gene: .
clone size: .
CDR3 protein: CASSPRTDLRQPQHF
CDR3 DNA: TGTGCCAGTAGTCCGCGGACAGACCTAAGGCAGCCCCAGCATTTT

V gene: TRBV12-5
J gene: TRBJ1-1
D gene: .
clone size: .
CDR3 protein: CASGLVVRHPNTEAFF
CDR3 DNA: TGTGCTAGTGGTTTGGTCGTAAGACATCCGAACACTGAAGCTTTCTTT

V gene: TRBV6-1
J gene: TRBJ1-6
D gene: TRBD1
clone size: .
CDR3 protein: CASSENRGGSPLHF
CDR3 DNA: TGTGCCAGCAGTGAAAACAGGGGGGGATCACCCCTCCACTTT

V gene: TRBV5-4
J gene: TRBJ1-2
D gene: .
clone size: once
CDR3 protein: CASSFGGVTNYGYTF
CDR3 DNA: TGTGCCAGCAGCTTTGGCGGGGTTACTAACTATGGCTACACCTTC

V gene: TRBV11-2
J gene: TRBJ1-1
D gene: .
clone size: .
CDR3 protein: CASSLDGVLTEAFF
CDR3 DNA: TGTGCCAGCAGCTTAGACGGGGTGTTGACTGAAGCTTTCTTT

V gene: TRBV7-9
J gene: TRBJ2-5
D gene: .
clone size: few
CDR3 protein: CASSLHQETQYF
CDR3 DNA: TGTGCCAGCAGCCTCCACCAAGAGACCCAGTACTTC

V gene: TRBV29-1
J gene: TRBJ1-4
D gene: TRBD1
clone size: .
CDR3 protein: CSVAGTGGSGVEKLFF
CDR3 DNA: TGCAGCGTTGCCGGGACAGGGGGCAGTGGTGTTGAAAAACTGTTTTTT

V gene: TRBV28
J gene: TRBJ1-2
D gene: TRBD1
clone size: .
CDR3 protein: CASRLQGAGGYGYTF
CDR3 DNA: TGTGCCAGCAGACTACAGGGGGCCGGAGGTTATGGCTACACCTTC

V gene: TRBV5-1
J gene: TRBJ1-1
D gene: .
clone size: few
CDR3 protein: CASSFDGGTTEAFF
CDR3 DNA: TGCGCCAGCAGCTTCGACGGGGGAACGACTGAAGCTTTCTTT

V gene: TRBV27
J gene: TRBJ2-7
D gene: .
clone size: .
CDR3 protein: CASSPGVYEQYF
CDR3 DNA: TGTGCCAGCAGTCCCGGGGTTTACGAGCAGTACTTC

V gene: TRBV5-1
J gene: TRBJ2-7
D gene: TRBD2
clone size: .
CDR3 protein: CASSFSGGAEEQYF
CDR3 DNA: TGCGCCAGCAGCTTTAGCGGGGGGGCGGAAGAGCAGTACTTC

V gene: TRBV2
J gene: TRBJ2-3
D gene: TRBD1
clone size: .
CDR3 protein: CASKLQGSSTDTQYF
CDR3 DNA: TGTGCCAGCAAACTACAGGGGTCCTCCACAGATACGCAGTATTTT

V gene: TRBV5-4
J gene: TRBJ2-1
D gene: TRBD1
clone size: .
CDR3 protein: CASSPKTGSIYNEQFF
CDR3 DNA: TGTGCCAGCAGCCCCAAGACAGGGAGTATCTACAATGAGCAGTTCTTC

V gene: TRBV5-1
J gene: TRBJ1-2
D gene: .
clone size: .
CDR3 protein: CASNNQPSGNYGYTF
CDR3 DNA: TGCGCCAGCAACAACCAACCCTCCGGGAACTATGGCTACACCTTC

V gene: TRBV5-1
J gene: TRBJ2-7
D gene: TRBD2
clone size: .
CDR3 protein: CASSPHSAGGHNEQYF
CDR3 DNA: TGCGCCAGCAGCCCTCACTCGGCGGGGGGGCACAACGAGCAGTACTTC

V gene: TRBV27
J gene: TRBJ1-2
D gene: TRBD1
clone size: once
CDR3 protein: CASSLQGDPNYGYTF
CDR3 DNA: TGTGCCAGCAGTTTACAGGGGGACCCAAACTATGGCTACACCTTC

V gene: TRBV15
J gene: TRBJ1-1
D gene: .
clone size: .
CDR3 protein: CATSTRYRNTEAFF
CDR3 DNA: TGTGCCACCAGCACCCGATATAGAAACACTGAAGCTTTCTTT

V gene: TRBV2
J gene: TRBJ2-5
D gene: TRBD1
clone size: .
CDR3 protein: CASSRTGAIRQETQYF
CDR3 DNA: TGTGCCAGCAGTCGGACAGGGGCGATTCGCCAAGAGACCCAGTACTTC

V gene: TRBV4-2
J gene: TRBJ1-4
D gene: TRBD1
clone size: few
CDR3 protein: CASSQEGQGGLGEKLFF
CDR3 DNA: TGTGCCAGCAGCCAAGAGGGACAGGGTGGACTGGGGGAAAAACTGTTTTTT

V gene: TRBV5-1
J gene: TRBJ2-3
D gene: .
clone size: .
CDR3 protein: CASSLGGIGADTQYF
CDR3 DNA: TGCGCCAGCAGCTTAGGGGGTATCGGGGCAGATACGCAGTATTTT

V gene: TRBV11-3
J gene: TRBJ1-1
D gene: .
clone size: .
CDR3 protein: CASSSEGGTEAFF
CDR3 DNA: TGTGCCAGCAGCTCGGAGGGGGGGACTGAAGCTTTCTTT

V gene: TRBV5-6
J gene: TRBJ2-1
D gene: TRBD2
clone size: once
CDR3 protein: CASSLTPQRGKDEQFF
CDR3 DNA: TGTGCCAGCAGCTTGACACCCCAGCGGGGGAAGGATGAGCAGTTCTTC

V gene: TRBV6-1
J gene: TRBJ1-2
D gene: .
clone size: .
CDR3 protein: CASSEYWTTQTGYTF
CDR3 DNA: TGTGCCAGCAGTGAATACTGGACTACCCAGACTGGCTACACCTTC

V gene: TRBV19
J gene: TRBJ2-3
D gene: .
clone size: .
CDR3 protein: CASSPAGQSTDTQYF
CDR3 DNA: TGTGCCAGTAGTCCGGCGGGACAGAGCACAGATACGCAGTATTTT

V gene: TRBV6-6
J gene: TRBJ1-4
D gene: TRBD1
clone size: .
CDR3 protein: CASSSTGGNEKLFF
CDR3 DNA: TGTGCCAGCAGTTCGACAGGGGGCAATGAAAAACTGTTTTTT

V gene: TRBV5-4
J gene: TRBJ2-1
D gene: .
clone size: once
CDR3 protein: CASSFAGGNEQFF
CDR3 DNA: TGTGCCAGCAGCTTTGCGGGTGGCAATGAGCAGTTCTTC